The clone carrying this T cell receptor beta chain showed up just once. Its antigen is not known. Next came a second PCR, run for about 6 to 12 cycles, which used a sample-barcoded 5' primer along with a J-beta primer mix. Each cDNA molecule, via a template-switch adaptor with 12 random nucleotides, was tagged. Each of the samples gave a minimum of 2.5 million paired-end reads that contained CDR3. One entry per CDR3 protein, called by TCRdb with MiXCR from the 5' RACE reads. The sample lists around 1,000,000 distinct CDR3 sequences, roughly two fifths occurring once. The sample is drawn from a study of blood T cells in healthy people across ages. General observations from the study: Unknown donor CMV status possibly confounded expanded clonotype changes.

V was clipped by 4 bases and J by 6 bases, with 9 bases between them. This CDR3 region has 13 residues. Sequenced: blood. This receptor was taken from a man between 18 and 35 years old in good health. The rearrangement links TRBV12-3 or TRBV12-4 to TRBJ2-2; D gene uncertain. The CDR3 DNA sequence: TGTGCCAGCAGTTCCCAGAGCTCCGGGGAGCTGTTTTTT. Residues: CASSSQSSGELFF.